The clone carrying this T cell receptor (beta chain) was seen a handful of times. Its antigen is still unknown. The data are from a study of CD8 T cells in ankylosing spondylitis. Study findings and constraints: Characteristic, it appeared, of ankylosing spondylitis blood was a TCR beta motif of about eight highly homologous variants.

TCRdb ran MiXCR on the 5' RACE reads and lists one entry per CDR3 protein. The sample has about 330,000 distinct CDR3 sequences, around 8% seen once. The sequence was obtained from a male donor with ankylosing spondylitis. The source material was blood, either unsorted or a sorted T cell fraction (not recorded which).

The CDR3 nucleotides are TGCGCCAGCAGCGAAATCGGACCGACCCACGAGCAGTACTTC. Translated, it gives CASSEIGPTHEQYF. V usage is TRBV5-1 and J usage is TRBJ2-7; the D is unclear. The V end was cut by 4 bases, the J end by 5 bases, with 16 bases between. Per germline, CDR1 SGHRS and CDR2 YFSETQ. The CDR3 covers 14 residues.